These 9 T cell receptor beta chains came from one sample sequenced in a study of blood T cell repertoires in COVID-19. Clones were read by immunoSEQ multiplex PCR, and TCRdb kept only the in-frame ones, dropping some. This repertoire shows 270,000 or so clones, around 86% found once; its top ten account for just under 9%. The sequenced sample was peripheral blood. Every receptor here comes from a man aged 40-49 years with active or convalescent COVID-19.

V gene TRBV5-1 combines with J gene TRBJ1-1; maybe TRBD1 (6 bases). The ends were cut back, 1 base at V and 5 bases at J, with 9 bases in the middle. The CDR3 is 13 amino acids. In germline, CDR1 is SGHRS, CDR2 YFSETQ. The chain's CDR3 is CASSLSGETEAFF. CDR3 sequence (DNA): TGCGCCAGCAGCTTGTCAGGGGAAACTGAAGCTTTCTTT. Supplemented by reference TRBV5-1 and TRBJ1-1, the full variable domain reads KAGVTQTPRYLIKTRGQQVTLSCSPISGHRSVSWYQQTPGQGLQFLFEYFSETQRNKGNFPGRFSGRQFSNSRSEMNVSTLELGDSALYLCASSLSGETEAFFGQGTRLTVV.

The rearrangement joins TRBV30 to TRBJ2-2; TRBD1 aligns across 7 bases. V dropped 0 bases and J dropped 6; count of bases not matched to a gene: 7. This CDR3 has 15 residues. Germline loops: CDR1 GTSNPN, CDR2 SVGIG (reference sequence). The CDR3 nucleotides are TGTGCCTGGAGTGTCAAACAGGGGTTCGCCGGGGAGCTGTTTTTT. It codes for CAWSVKQGFAGELFF.

The V gene is TRBV5-1, the J gene TRBJ2-6; no clear D gene. CDR1 and CDR2 (germline): SGHRS, YFSETQ. The CDR3 loop spans 15 amino acids. V lost 4 bases, J lost 0 bases, and 8 bases lay in between. CDR3 bases: TGCGCCAGCAGCCCGGCAGGCTCTGGGGCCAACGTCCTGACTTTC. It translates to CASSPAGSGANVLTF.

This chain joins TRBV2 and TRBJ2-5; D possibly corresponds to TRBD1 (6 bases). Germline lookup yields CDR1 SNHLY and CDR2 FYNNEI. The V end lost 6 bases, the J end lost 5 bases, and 19 bases lay between the germline ends. There are 15 residues in the CDR3. The CDR3 bases are TGTGCCAGCAGGCAACAGGGTTGGGATGGGGAGACCCAGTACTTC. This sequence encodes CASRQQGWDGETQYF.

V usage is TRBV30 and J usage is TRBJ1-1, with D unresolved. The CDR3 runs to 12 residues. The germline V and J ends were trimmed by 5 bases and 0 bases, with 7 bases remaining between them. Germline loops: CDR1 GTSNPN, CDR2 SVGIG (reference sequence). CDR3 coding DNA: TGTGCCTGGGGACGGTTGAACACTGAAGCTTTCTTT. Protein product: CAWGRLNTEAFF.

The chain links TRBV13 to TRBJ1-2; the match to TRBD1 covers 8 bases. CDR1 is PRHDT, CDR2 FYEKMQ, per germline (reference sequence). J lost 3 bases, V lost 0 bases, and 0 bases had no gene match. The CDR3 is made up of 14 amino acids. CDR3 loop: CASSLGQGDYGYTF. Here the CDR3 DNA reads TGTGCCAGCAGCTTAGGACAGGGGGACTATGGCTACACCTTC.

The rearrangement joins TRBV19 to TRBJ2-7, with a possible D match to TRBD1 (6 bases). Germline loops: CDR1 LNHDA, CDR2 SQIVND (reference sequence). The ends were cut back, 5 bases at V and 4 bases at J, with 9 bases in the middle. The CDR3 spans 12 residues. The CDR3 nucleotides are TGTGCCAGTAGTGTACAGGGTTACGAGCAGTACTTC. It codes for CASSVQGYEQYF.

Only a few counts were recorded for this clone. The V call is TRBV11-3, the J call TRBJ2-3, with 10 bases fitting TRBD2. CDR1 and CDR2 (germline): SGHNT, YENEEA. The CDR3 is made up of 18 amino acids. The junction had 11 bases not matched to a gene; V was cut back by 5 bases and J by 0 bases. CDR3 loop: CASSRIAGGPDSTDTQYF. CDR3 in DNA: TGTGCCAGCAGCCGCATAGCGGGAGGACCCGATAGCACAGATACGCAGTATTTT.

This rearrangement joins TRBV10-3 to TRBJ1-6, with 8 nucleotides matching TRBD1. The CDR3 length is 16 residues. V was clipped by 6 bases and J by 2 bases; unmatched bases: 6. CDR1 is ENHRY and CDR2 is SYGVKD in the germline V gene. CDR3: CAISRTGGTYNSPLHF. The DNA for the CDR3 is TGTGCCATCAGCCGAACAGGGGGAACCTATAATTCACCCCTCCACTTT.